The rows below give T cell receptor beta chains drawn from one sample of a study of PD-1 blockade in classical Hodgkin lymphoma. Measured with immunoSEQ multiplex PCR; TCRdb has only the in-frame clones, and not every one. The table records tens of thousands of clones, 80% of them present only once. The sequencing here drew on peripheral blood mononuclear cells (PBMCs), taken before the fourth cycle of nivolumab. Source of these receptors: a human donor with classical Hodgkin lymphoma. Both conserved end residues are part of each CDR3. A D gene is named only where the DNA matches it firmly. The listing skips clone size in some rows; elsewhere it reads once, few, many or a size class.

v_call,j_call,d_call,clone_size,cdr3_nt,cdr3_aa
TRBV19,TRBJ1-5,NA,NA,TGTGCCAGTAGTATTCGGCCCAGGGGAGGCAATCAGCCCCAGCATTTT,CASSIRPRGGNQPQHF
TRBV11-2,TRBJ2-7,NA,NA,TGTGCCAGCACCAGGGAAGGATCCGAGCAGTACTTC,CASTREGSEQYF
TRBV27,TRBJ2-2,NA,NA,TGTGCCAGCAGTTTATACTACACCGGGGAGCTGTTTTTT,CASSLYYTGELFF
TRBV18,TRBJ2-3,TRBD2,once,TGTGCCAGCTCACCCAGTTTGGCGGGGGGAGATACGCAGTATTTT,CASSPSLAGGDTQYF
TRBV5-1,TRBJ2-1,NA,NA,TGCGCCAGCAGCCCCGGGGGGCGCGGGTTTTACAATGAGCAGTTCTTC,CASSPGGRGFYNEQFF
TRBV7-3,TRBJ2-1,TRBD1,NA,TGTGCCAGCAGCCCCGGATCCGGGACAGCTTACAATGAGCAGTTCTTC,CASSPGSGTAYNEQFF
TRBV7-8,TRBJ2-5,NA,NA,TGTGCCAGCAGCTCCCCCGGGCTAGAGACCCAGTACTTC,CASSSPGLETQYF
TRBV7-6,TRBJ2-3,NA,NA,TGTGCCAGCAGCTCCTGGCGCGGCAGTGGGGGTACAGATACGCAGTATTTT,CASSSWRGSGGTDTQYF
TRBV11-2,TRBJ2-7,NA,NA,TGTGCCAGCAGCTTAGATTTTGGGGGGCTCTACGAGCAGTACTTC,CASSLDFGGLYEQYF
TRBV30,TRBJ1-2,NA,NA,TGTGCCTGGAGTGTAGGCTGGGGCTACTATGGCTACACCTTC,CAWSVGWGYYGYTF
TRBV11-2,TRBJ2-1,TRBD2,once,TGTGCCAGCAGCCCTCTGGGCGGGGGGGTCAATGAGCAGTTCTTC,CASSPLGGGVNEQFF
TRBV5-1,TRBJ2-3,NA,NA,TGCGCCAGCAGCTCCGGACTGGGTCTTAGCACAGATACGCAGTATTTT,CASSSGLGLSTDTQYF
TRBV6-1,TRBJ2-7,NA,NA,TGTGCCAGCAGTGAAGCATCGGGTTACGAGCAGTACTTC,CASSEASGYEQYF
TRBV6-1,TRBJ1-5,TRBD1,NA,TGTGCCAGCAGTTTGGACAGGGGAGAAAATCAGCCCCAGCATTTT,CASSLDRGENQPQHF
TRBV11-2,TRBJ1-2,NA,NA,TGTGCCAGCAGCTTAGTTCTGGCGGGAGGCTACACCTTC,CASSLVLAGGYTF
TRBV5-4,TRBJ1-4,NA,once,TGTGCCAGCAGCACAACTTTTAGGGCGGAGGGGGAAAAACTGTTTTTT,CASSTTFRAEGEKLFF
TRBV27,TRBJ1-2,NA,NA,TGTGCCAGCAGTTTATCGGCCTTAGAGGGCTACACCTTC,CASSLSALEGYTF
TRBV6-6,TRBJ1-1,NA,NA,TGTGCCAGCAGTTACTTGGGGGTAGGAAACACTGAAGCTTTCTTT,CASSYLGVGNTEAFF
TRBV5-1,TRBJ1-1,NA,NA,TGCGCCAGCAGCTTGGGCAGCGCAGGGGAGGCTTTCTTT,CASSLGSAGEAFF
TRBV7-2,TRBJ1-2,NA,NA,TGTGCCAGCAGCTTAGTCCGGTCTGACTATGGCTACACCTTC,CASSLVRSDYGYTF
TRBV19,TRBJ1-1,NA,few,TGTGCCAGTAGTAATACTCCGGGGTCGAACACTGAAGCTTTCTTT,CASSNTPGSNTEAFF
TRBV5-4,TRBJ2-3,NA,NA,TGTGCCAGCAGCTTCAGAGGACGGGGACCAGATACGCAGTATTTT,CASSFRGRGPDTQYF
TRBV5-1,TRBJ2-5,TRBD1,NA,TGCGCCAGCAGCTTGGGACAGGGTTCAGAGACCCAGTACTTC,CASSLGQGSETQYF
TRBV6-5,TRBJ1-6,NA,NA,TGTGCCAGCAGTTACTCGGACGGCCTTAATTCACCCCTCCACTTT,CASSYSDGLNSPLHF
TRBV6-4,TRBJ2-1,NA,NA,TGTGCCAGCAGTGACGGGAGGACCCGGCAGTTCTTC,CASSDGRTRQFF
TRBV10-3,TRBJ2-5,NA,NA,TGTGCCACCCGCAGGGTCGAGCAAGAGACCCAGTACTTC,CATRRVEQETQYF
TRBV7-9,TRBJ2-1,NA,few,TGTGCCAGCAGCAAACGGGCGGAGATCGGGCAGTTCTTC,CASSKRAEIGQFF
TRBV11-2,TRBJ2-3,NA,NA,TGTGCCAGCAGCTATCAGACAGATACGCAGTATTTT,CASSYQTDTQYF
TRBV14,TRBJ2-7,NA,NA,TGTGCCAGCAGCCGCTCTGACAGTTACGAGCAGTACTTC,CASSRSDSYEQYF
TRBV5-8,TRBJ2-4,TRBD1,NA,TGTGCCAGCAGTTTCATACAGGGGGCTAGCCCCAAAAACATTCAGTACTTC,CASSFIQGASPKNIQYF
TRBV5-6,TRBJ1-2,TRBD1,NA,TGTGCCAGCAGGTGTGACCCGGGACAGGGGCCCCACCAGAACTATGGCTACACCTTC,CASRCDPGQGPHQNYGYTF
TRBV9,TRBJ2-5,NA,NA,TGTGCCAGCAGCAACCGACAGGGAGGAGTCGAGACCCAGTACTTC,CASSNRQGGVETQYF
TRBV9,TRBJ2-1,NA,NA,TGTGCCAGCAATCCATCGGGAGTCCCTGGCGATGAGCAGTTCTTC,CASNPSGVPGDEQFF
TRBV5-6,TRBJ2-5,NA,NA,TGTGCCAGCAGCTTGAGGCAAACAGGGCAACGAGAGACCCAGTACTTC,CASSLRQTGQRETQYF
TRBV7-6,TRBJ2-1,NA,NA,TGTGCCAGCAGCCCTCGCGGGTCCGGCAATGAGCAGTTCTTC,CASSPRGSGNEQFF
TRBV7-9,TRBJ1-4,NA,NA,TGTGCCAGCAGCATCCGCCGGGACGGAGCTGCGGGTACGGTTGGAAAACTGTTTTTT,CASSIRRDGAAGTVGKLFF
TRBV7-2,TRBJ1-1,TRBD1,NA,TGTGCCAGCAGCTACGCCGGGACAGCGAACACTGAAGCTTTCTTT,CASSYAGTANTEAFF
TRBV5-1,TRBJ1-2,TRBD1,NA,TGCGCCAGCAGCTCCCACAGGGGGCATGGCTATGGCTACACCTTC,CASSSHRGHGYGYTF
TRBV5-1,TRBJ1-4,NA,once,TGCGCCAGCAGCTTTTCGACGGGACCGCCGAATGAAAAACTGTTTTTT,CASSFSTGPPNEKLFF
TRBV27,TRBJ2-1,NA,NA,TGTGCCAGCAGCCATGACCCTGGCATTGCCAATGAGCAGTTCTTC,CASSHDPGIANEQFF
TRBV5-4,TRBJ2-7,TRBD2,NA,TGTGCCAGCAGCTTCCTAGCGGGAGGTTTCTACGAGCAGTACTTC,CASSFLAGGFYEQYF
TRBV7-3,TRBJ2-1,TRBD2,NA,TGTGCCAGCAGCTTACTAGCGGGATCCTACAATGAGCAGTTCTTC,CASSLLAGSYNEQFF
TRBV14,TRBJ2-5,NA,NA,TGTGCCAGCAGCCAAGAAGGGATGGCAGAGACCCAGTACTTC,CASSQEGMAETQYF
TRBV6-1,TRBJ2-7,NA,NA,TGTGCCAGCAGTGAATTAGGGGACCTTTACGAGCAGTACTTC,CASSELGDLYEQYF